A single sample gave rise to the 22 T cell receptor beta chains below, sequenced in a study of blood T cells in healthy people across ages. A second PCR, run for about 6 to 12 cycles, used a sample-barcoded 5' primer plus a J-beta primer mix. TCRdb analysed the 5' RACE reads with MiXCR anew, one entry per CDR3 protein. This table holds 630,000 or so distinct CDR3 sequences, less than 40% found once. Sequenced material: blood. Every receptor here comes from a woman of 80 years or more in good health.

This clonotype was counted at least ten times. The rearrangement uses TRBV4-2 and TRBJ2-7; D ambiguous. The CDR3 extends over 12 amino acids. Germline CDR1 is LGHNA and CDR2 is YNFKEQ. V lost 3 bases to trimming and J lost 4 bases, with 7 bases between them. The CDR3 sequence is CASSHDQYEQYF. Written as DNA, the CDR3 is TGTGCCAGCAGCCACGACCAATACGAGCAGTACTTC.

On this clonotype itself: It may be a read error: a sequence one base away is much more abundant. This sequence joins TRBV6-5 and TRBJ2-6; D perhaps matches TRBD1 (6 bases). Germline CDR1 is MNHEY and CDR2 is SVGAGI. CDR3 length: 15 amino acids. The CDR3 loop is CASSLQGPGANVRTF. CDR3 in DNA: TGTGCCAGCAGCCTCCAGGGGCCTGGGGCCAACGTCCGGACTTTC.

This clonotype was observed at least ten times. The J gene is TRBJ2-7, the V gene TRBV7-3; TRBD2 aligns across 8 bases. Germline V gene data show CDR1 as SGHTA and CDR2 as FQGTGA. V dropped 5 bases and J dropped 5; count of bases not matched to a gene: 8. This CDR3 has 14 residues. This CDR3 reads CASSRGGRWNEQYF. The CDR3 nucleotides are TGTGCCAGCAGCCGGGGGGGGCGGTGGAACGAGCAGTACTTC.

This clonotype was seen ten or more times. V is TRBV7-9 and J is TRBJ1-5; D is unclear. This CDR3 comprises 13 residues. Germline CDR1 SEHNR, CDR2 FQNEAQ (reference sequence). Trimming shortened V by 5 bases and J by 1 base, and 6 bases separated the two germline ends. The CDR3 sequence is CASSPLSNQPQHF. In DNA, the CDR3 is TGTGCCAGCAGCCCCCTAAGCAATCAGCCCCAGCATTTT.

The table lists this clonotype with a few counts. J is TRBJ1-1 and V is TRBV30; D remains unclear. V was trimmed by 5 bases and J by 3 bases, leaving 10 bases between them. In germline, CDR1 is GTSNPN, CDR2 SVGIG (reference sequence). The CDR3 contains 12 residues. The CDR3 DNA sequence: TGTGCCTGGCGTACAGTTTACACTGAAGCTTTCTTT. Translating it yields CAWRTVYTEAFF.

In its sample, this clonotype was seen once. The chain employs TRBV6-6 and TRBJ2-7; D call uncertain. Trimming took off 0 bases at V and 3 bases at J, with 9 bases between the two ends. The CDR3 extends over 14 amino acids. Germline V gene sequence: CDR1 MNHNY, CDR2 SVGAGI (reference sequence). CDR3 loop: CASSYSDLGYEQYF. As DNA, the CDR3 is TGTGCCAGCAGTTACTCAGATCTGGGCTACGAGCAGTACTTC.

The chain employs TRBV20-1 and TRBJ2-1, with 8 bases fitting TRBD1. The CDR3 is made up of 15 amino acids. Trimming took 3 bases from V and 6 from J; bases not matched to a gene: 10. Germline values: CDR1 DFQATT, CDR2 SNEGSKA (reference sequence). CDR3 bases: TGCAGTGCTAGGAACAGGGGGGTGATCAGCAATGAGCAGTTCTTC. Translating gives CSARNRGVISNEQFF.

This clonotype was seen many times. The gene calls are TRBV30 and TRBJ2-7; D gene unclear. Trimming pared 2 bases from V and 0 bases from J, leaving 5 bases between. CDR3 length: 12 amino acids. Germline V gene lookup returns CDR1 GTSNPN and CDR2 SVGIG (reference sequence). CDR3 residues: CAWSPPSYEQYF. The CDR3 DNA is TGTGCCTGGAGTCCGCCCTCCTACGAGCAGTACTTC.

The chain recombines TRBV5-4 with TRBJ1-1, with 9 bases fitting TRBD1. Germline V gene data show CDR1 as SGHNT and CDR2 as YYREEE (reference sequence). The CDR3 has 15 amino acids. After removal of 4 bases from V and 5 bases from J, the junction contained 9 bases not matched to a gene. The CDR3 reads CASSAPGQGKTEAFF. As DNA, the CDR3 is TGTGCCAGCAGCGCACCGGGACAGGGAAAGACTGAAGCTTTCTTT.

The gene calls are TRBV19 and TRBJ2-5; the match to TRBD2 covers 9 bases. The CDR3 has 14 amino acids. In germline, CDR1 is LNHDA, CDR2 SQIVND (reference sequence). J lost 11 bases, V lost 6 bases, and 13 bases had no gene match. CDR3: CASRGGGEQNEQYF. The CDR3 bases are TGTGCCAGTAGGGGCGGGGGGGAACAGAATGAGCAGTACTTC.

Note on this clonotype: A read error may be the cause here, since a much bigger clone is one base away. The rearrangement links TRBV10-3 to TRBJ1-1, with D possibly TRBD1 on 5 matching bases. Germline V gives CDR1 ENHRY, CDR2 SYGVKD. The germline V and J ends were trimmed by 5 bases and 0 bases, with 10 bases remaining between them. The CDR3 length is 14 residues. CDR3 nucleotide sequence: TGTGCCATCAGTATACGGGGGGTGAACACTGAAGCTTTCTTT. Protein sequence: CAISIRGVNTEAFF.

This clonotype occurred a few times. Given a much more abundant clone one base away, this may be a read error. The V call is TRBV7-2, the J call TRBJ2-7; weak D call: TRBD2 (6 bases). Germline loops: CDR1 SGHTA, CDR2 FQGNSA. The germline V and J ends were trimmed by 0 bases and 11 bases, with 11 bases remaining between them. The CDR3 loop spans 12 amino acids. The CDR3 protein is CASSLASGLKYF. CDR3 nucleotides: TGTGCCAGCAGCTTAGCGAGCGGGTTGAAGTACTTC.

At least ten counts were recorded for this clonotype. This chain joins TRBV6-2 or TRBV6-3 and TRBJ2-7; TRBD2 might be the D (5 bases). CDR1 is MNHEY and CDR2 is SVGEGT in the germline V gene. The ends were cut back, 0 bases at V and 2 bases at J, with 8 bases in the middle. This CDR3 is 14 amino acids long. The CDR3 nucleotides read TGTGCCAGCAGTTACTCCGGGATAACCTACGAGCAGTACTTC. It codes for CASSYSGITYEQYF.

Points on this clonotype: A much larger clone differs by one base, so this may be a read error. The chain employs TRBV2 and TRBJ2-1; D not certain. Germline values: CDR1 SNHLY, CDR2 FYNNEI. The CDR3 length is 12 residues. Trimming removed 4 bases at V and 14 bases at J, with 15 bases between. As DNA, the CDR3 is TGTGCCAGCAGTGCTTCCACTTTGAGTGAGTTCTTC. Its translation: CASSASTLSEFF.

About this clonotype itself: Sequence at one end of the junction differs from germline and may be a read error. The chain carries TRBV29-1 and TRBJ2-1; TRBD1 matches 7 bases. The J call is in doubt because the DNA end fits TRBJ2-7 better. CDR3 length: 15 amino acids. Per germline, CDR1 SQVTM and CDR2 ANQGSEA. As DNA, the CDR3 is TGCAGTGTTGAGGGGGCCAGGGCTTCCTACAATGAGCAGTACTTC. Protein sequence: CSVEGARASYNEQYF.

This clonotype was found many times. The chain joins TRBV7-2 to TRBJ2-3; 14 bases line up with TRBD2. From germline, CDR1 is SGHTA and CDR2 FQGNSA. The CDR3 contains 17 residues. J gave up 7 bases and V 0 bases, and 6 bases lay outside the gene matches. The CDR3 spells CASSLAGGLAGGYTQYF. DNA of the CDR3: TGTGCCAGCAGCTTAGCCGGCGGACTAGCGGGGGGTTATACGCAGTATTTT. Full variable domain (outside the CDR3, taken from reference TRBV7-2 and TRBJ2-3): GAGVSQSPSNKVTEKGKDVELRCDPISGHTALYWYRQSLGQGLEFLIYFQGNSAPDKSGLPSDRFSAERTGGSVSTLTIQRTQQEDSAVYLCASSLAGGLAGGYTQYFGPGTRLTVL.

The genes are TRBV5-6 and TRBJ2-5, with 9 nucleotides matching TRBD2. The CDR3 totals 16 residues. The V segment lost 1 base and the J segment 0 bases; nucleotides outside the gene matches: 4. Germline V gene data show CDR1 as SGHDT and CDR2 as YYEEEE. The CDR3 DNA reads as TGTGCCAGCAGCTTGCTCTCTAGCGGGAACCAAGAGACCCAGTACTTC. This sequence encodes CASSLLSSGNQETQYF.

This clonotype has a single count. The chain uses TRBV28 and TRBJ2-7; 8 bases are shared with TRBD1. This CDR3 region has 13 residues. Germline values: CDR1 MDHEN, CDR2 SYDVKM. With 8 bases clipped from V and 3 bases from J, the junction kept 6 bases outside the gene matches. CDR3 residues: CASARTGGYEQYF. DNA of the CDR3: TGTGCCAGCGCGAGAACAGGGGGCTACGAGCAGTACTTC.

This clonotype is a singleton in its sample. This sequence joins TRBV12-3 or TRBV12-4 and TRBJ2-7; 10 nucleotides align to TRBD2. V was clipped by 8 bases and J by 4 bases; unmatched bases: 14. This CDR3 is built from 16 residues. The CDR3 bases are TGTGCCAGCGTGGGGGGCGAGATTAGCGGGAGGTACGAGCAGTACTTC. This codes for CASVGGEISGRYEQYF.

The chain couples TRBV5-1 to TRBJ2-2, with D possibly matching TRBD2 (6 bases). The V and J ends lost 0 bases and 4 bases respectively, with 10 bases between them. CDR1 is SGHRS, CDR2 YFSETQ, per germline. The CDR3 loop spans 15 amino acids. The DNA of the CDR3 is TGCGCCAGCAGCTTGGACGGGGGTTTCACCGGGGAGCTGTTTTTT. Translated: CASSLDGGFTGELFF.

This clonotype was recorded a few times. The V and J genes are TRBV7-2 and TRBJ2-2, with 11 nucleotides matching TRBD1. Germline CDR1 and CDR2: SGHTA and FQGNSA. The CDR3 is made up of 15 amino acids. V was clipped by 4 bases and J by 6 bases; unmatched bases: 4. The CDR3 sequence is CASSSGTGGAGELFF. The CDR3 DNA reads as TGTGCCAGCAGCTCGGGGACAGGGGGGGCCGGGGAGCTGTTTTTT.

This clonotype was seen only a few times. This may stem from a read error, because a much larger clone lies one nucleotide away. The rearrangement joins TRBV6-1 to TRBJ2-3; no definite D call. This CDR3 is 13 amino acids long. The germline V gene has CDR1 MNHNS and CDR2 SASEGT. The CDR3 region is CACSDKGTDTQYF. The CDR3 coding sequence is TGTGCCTGCAGTGATAAGGGCACAGATACGCAGTATTTT.